This T cell receptor beta chain comes out of a study of a mutant IDH1 vaccine in newly diagnosed glioma. This clone was observed a handful of times. Its antigen is unknown. With 4 bases removed from V and 7 bases from J, the gap between germline ends came to 17 bases. This CDR3 contains 16 residues. Per the germline V gene, CDR1 is MNHNS and CDR2 is SASEGT. Time point indicated: week 47, end of study. Every single dose of the vaccine, 300 ug of mutant IDH1 20-mer peptide, came with topical imiquimod. The repertoire was sequenced with immunoSEQ multiplex PCR; TCRdb's copy has only in-frame clones and lacks some. Here the sample spans under 60,000 clones, around three quarters being singletons.

The TCR comes from a woman between 40 and 50 years old with glioma. Some clones in this sample may be carry-over from other donors' samples. The sample consisted of PBMCs, taken from a glioma patient whose treatment included an IDH1 peptide vaccine. The chain combines TRBV6-1 with TRBJ1-6; D is perhaps TRBD1 (6 bases). CDR3 coding DNA: TGTGCCAGCAGTGTACGGACAGCAGGCAGGAATTCACCCCTCCACTTT. Amino acids: CASSVRTAGRNSPLHF.